What follows is one T cell receptor beta chain and its context. Germline lookup yields CDR1 SGHRS and CDR2 YFSETQ. This CDR3 comprises 13 residues. V lost 6 bases and J lost 5, with 15 bases in between. Every bit of the isolated RNA underwent reverse transcription, so sequencing read expressed TCRB transcripts. Sequencing was performed with immunoSEQ multiplex PCR; in TCRdb, only in-frame clones are kept and a portion is missing. The data contain around 99,000 clones, 40% of them singletons. The source of the sample is a study of beta chain features in type 1 diabetes. The sequenced sample was stem cell memory CD4+ T cells from blood. The TCR originated in a woman under 30 in good health. The V gene is TRBV5-1, the J gene TRBJ2-7, with D hard to call. CDR3 nucleotide sequence: TGCGCCAGCAAGGCAGGCATTCTGGACGAGCAGTACTTC. Translation: CASKAGILDEQYF.